These 7 T cell receptor beta chains share one sample of origin, sequenced in a study of blood T cells in healthy people across ages. Using a J-beta primer mix together with a sample-barcoded 5' primer, a second PCR was run for about 6 to 11 cycles. TCRdb itself ran the 5' RACE reads through MiXCR, one entry per CDR3 protein. The repertoire holds around 900,000 distinct CDR3 sequences, with around 54% as singletons. The sequencing input was blood. These receptors originate from a woman aged 60-70 years in good health.

This clonotype has only a few counts. This chain joins TRBV7-2 and TRBJ2-1; 16 positions match TRBD2. The CDR3 loop spans 16 amino acids. Germline lookup yields CDR1 SGHTA and CDR2 FQGNSA. V was pared by 2 bases and J by 12 bases, with 7 bases of the junction left unmatched. In DNA, the CDR3 is TGTGCCAGCAGCTTACCTCCGGGACTAGCGGGAGGGCGGCAGTTCTTC. Amino acid sequence: CASSLPPGLAGGRQFF. The whole variable domain, filled in from reference TRBV7-2 and TRBJ2-1, reads GAGVSQSPSNKVTEKGKDVELRCDPISGHTALYWYRQSLGQGLEFLIYFQGNSAPDKSGLPSDRFSAERTGGSVSTLTIQRTQQEDSAVYLCASSLPPGLAGGRQFFGPGTRLTVL.

V and J are TRBV27 and TRBJ1-2; possibly TRBD1 for D (6 bases). The ends were cut back, 9 bases at V and 5 bases at J, with 28 bases in the middle. The CDR3 contains 17 residues. Germline V gives CDR1 MNHEY, CDR2 SMNVEV (reference sequence). Here the CDR3 DNA reads TGTGCCAGGCCCCCACGGAGTGACAGGCGCCCAAAATATGGCTACACCTTC. As protein: CARPPRSDRRPKYGYTF.

The chain couples TRBV29-1 to TRBJ1-1; tentative D call: TRBD1 (5 bases). The CDR3 has 13 residues. The germline gives CDR1 SQVTM, CDR2 ANQGSEA. Trimming removed 6 bases at V and 1 base at J, with 12 bases between. The CDR3: CSVTGGRNTEAFF. The CDR3 DNA sequence: TGCAGCGTGACCGGGGGTCGGAACACTGAAGCTTTCTTT. Full variable domain (rest looked up from reference TRBV29-1 and TRBJ1-1): SAVISQKPSRDICQRGTSLTIQCQVDSQVTMMFWYRQQPGQSLTLIATANQGSEATYESGFVIDKFPISRPNLTFSTLTVSNMSPEDSSIYLCSVTGGRNTEAFFGQGTRLTVV.

The CDR3 here is CASSRSGSGGTGELFF. CDR3 DNA: TGCGCCAGCAGCCGCAGCGGGAGTGGGGGCACCGGGGAGCTGTTTTTT. The chain has TRBV4-1 and TRBJ2-2; 8 bases match TRBD2. V lost 4 bases to trimming and J lost 4 bases; unmatched junction nucleotides: 8. CDR1 and CDR2 (germline): MGHRA, YSYEKL. The CDR3 has 16 amino acids.

This clonotype has a handful of counts. This chain connects TRBV20-1 to TRBJ2-7, with D possibly being TRBD1 (6 bases). The V gene lost 7 bases and the J gene lost 1 base, with 14 bases spanning the gap. The CDR3 contains 13 residues. Germline V lookup: CDR1 DFQATT, CDR2 SNEGSKA (reference sequence). CDR3 bases: TGCAGTGTCATGACAGGAAGATCCTACGAGCAGTACTTC. This sequence encodes CSVMTGRSYEQYF.

The sample holds a few counts of this clonotype. The chain combines TRBV15 with TRBJ1-5; maybe TRBD1 (6 bases). The V end lost 0 bases, the J end lost 5 bases, and 8 bases lay between the germline ends. Looked up from germline, CDR1 is LNHNV and CDR2 is YYDKDF (reference sequence). CDR3 length: 14 amino acids. CDR3: CATSRDRGYQPQHF. For the CDR3, the DNA is TGTGCCACCAGCAGAGACAGGGGTTATCAGCCCCAGCATTTT.

The CDR3: CATSLGGDADQPQHF. The CDR3, as DNA: TGTGCCACCAGCTTAGGGGGGGACGCGGATCAGCCCCAGCATTTT. The J gene is TRBJ1-5, the V gene TRBV24-1, with D perhaps matching TRBD1 (6 bases). The V gene lost 7 bases and the J gene lost 5 bases, with 17 bases spanning the gap. The CDR3 runs 15 residues. From germline, CDR1 is KGHDR and CDR2 SFDVKD.